This TCR beta chain originates from a study of graft-versus-host responses after intestinal transplantation. About the study: Anti-thymocyte globulin was used for induction in all recipients, who then took tacrolimus and steroids for roughly three years.

A word on this clone: Antigen: not known.

V was trimmed by 8 bases and J by 0 bases, leaving 10 bases between them. Germline CDR1 SEHNR, CDR2 FQNEAQ (reference sequence). The CDR3 sequence is 13 residues long. Generated by immunoSEQ multiplex PCR, the TCRdb table keeps only in-frame clones and is missing some. Found here are about 82,000 clones, about nine tenths of them singletons; the top ten hold about 0.1%. The origin of this receptor is a human donor who received an intestinal transplant. Sequences were derived from unstimulated CD4+ T cells sorted from spleen or lymph node cells, sampled before intestinal transplant. This sequence joins TRBV7-9 and TRBJ1-1; unclear D gene. CDR3 loop: CASGERVNTEAFF. The CDR3, as DNA: TGTGCCAGCGGCGAGCGCGTGAACACTGAAGCTTTCTTT.